This is a list of T cell receptor beta chains from one sample in a study of monozygotic twins with cystic fibrosis. The data were produced by immunoSEQ multiplex PCR, yet TCRdb's version contains in-frame clones alone and is incomplete. The sample includes just over 35,000 clones, about 93% of them seen just once. The sequenced sample was blood. The receptors were gathered from a boy between 2 and 10 years old with cystic fibrosis. Each CDR3 is given with its conserved first and last residue. The D gene is left open where the match is weak. Some rows mark clone size as missing; the rest say once, few, many or name a class of expanded clone.

clone_size	d_call	j_call	v_call	cdr3_length	cdr3_nt	cdr3_aa
NA	NA	TRBJ2-7	TRBV7-2	11	TGTGCCAGCAGCTTAGATAGAAGACAGTACTTC	CASSLDRRQYF
NA	NA	TRBJ1-5	TRBV6-5	15	TGTGCCAGCAGTTACTCGGGTAGCAGCAATCAGCCCCAGCATTTT	CASSYSGSSNQPQHF
NA	NA	TRBJ2-5	TRBV9	15	TGTGCCAGCAGCGTAGGAGGGGGAACGGGGGAGACCCAGTACTTC	CASSVGGGTGETQYF
NA	NA	TRBJ1-1	TRBV7-9	13	TGTGCCAGCATTGGAGGGTCCGGCACTGAAGCTTTCTTT	CASIGGSGTEAFF
NA	NA	TRBJ1-2	TRBV27	15	TGTGCCAGCAGTTACGGGACGGGTGGGAACTATGGCTACACCTTC	CASSYGTGGNYGYTF
NA	NA	TRBJ1-5	TRBV10-3	15	TGTGCCATCAGTGAGTGGCTGAATAGCAATCAGCCCCAGCATTTT	CAISEWLNSNQPQHF
NA	NA	TRBJ1-2	TRBV19	14	TGTGCCAGTTGGACTGGGACAACTAACTATGGCTACACCTTC	CASWTGTTNYGYTF
NA	NA	TRBJ1-4	TRBV25-1	16	TGTGCCAGCAGGAGGGCAGGGAGCCGCCCTAATGAAAAACTGTTTTTT	CASRRAGSRPNEKLFF
NA	TRBD1	TRBJ1-3	TRBV6-1	16	TGTGCCAGCAGTGAGATACAGGGGGCCTATGGAAACACCATATATTTT	CASSEIQGAYGNTIYF
NA	TRBD1	TRBJ2-7	TRBV7-2	14	TGTGCCAGCAGCTTAGCAAGGGGGACAGGTTTGGCGTACTTC	CASSLARGTGLAYF
NA	TRBD1	TRBJ2-7	TRBV6-5	15	TGTGCCAGCAGTTACGTCAGGGGGAGCTCCTACGAGCAGTACTTC	CASSYVRGSSYEQYF
once	NA	TRBJ1-3	TRBV5-1	16	TGCGCCAGCAGCTCTATCCCGAGCAGCTCTGGAAACACCATATATTTT	CASSSIPSSSGNTIYF
NA	NA	TRBJ2-2	TRBV5-4	15	TGTGCCAGCAGCCTAGGGGGATCCGACACCGGGGAGCTGTTTTTT	CASSLGGSDTGELFF
NA	TRBD1	TRBJ1-5	TRBV7-9	15	TGTGCCAGCAGCACGACAGGGGGAAACAATCAGCCCCAGCATTTT	CASSTTGGNNQPQHF
few	NA	TRBJ1-1	TRBV5-1	14	TGCGCCAGCAGCTTGGCCGGGACGAACACTGAAGCTTTCTTT	CASSLAGTNTEAFF
NA	NA	TRBJ1-1	TRBV6-5	15	TGTGCCAGCAGTTACTCGAAGATGGCGGTCACTGAAGCTTTCTTT	CASSYSKMAVTEAFF
NA	NA	TRBJ2-7	TRBV6-6	14	TGTGCCAGCACCTACCGGGACTCCCCCTACGAGCAGTACTTC	CASTYRDSPYEQYF
NA	NA	TRBJ1-1	TRBV11-3	12	TGTGCCAGCAGCCTTGGGGACACTGAAGCTTTCTTT	CASSLGDTEAFF
once	NA	TRBJ1-5	TRBV19	15	TGTGCCAGTAGTATCCGGGGCGGGCCAGGGGAGCCCCAGCATTTT	CASSIRGGPGEPQHF
NA	NA	TRBJ1-5	TRBV18	15	TGTGCCAGCTCACAAAGTGCCCATAGCAATCAGCCCCAGCATTTT	CASSQSAHSNQPQHF
NA	NA	TRBJ1-2	TRBV19	19	TGTGCCAGTAGTATAGATAGTCCGAGCCGCAGGGCGTCATCCGTTGGCTACACCTTC	CASSIDSPSRRASSVGYTF
NA	TRBD1	TRBJ1-3	TRBV5-1	17	TGCGCCAGCAGCTCCCGGGACAGGGGGCTAAGAGGAAACACCATATATTTT	CASSSRDRGLRGNTIYF
NA	TRBD1	TRBJ1-2	TRBV2	13	TGTGCCAGCGAGTTACAGGGGGCCTTTGGCTACACCTTC	CASELQGAFGYTF
once	TRBD2	TRBJ2-5	TRBV10-3	15	TGTGCCATCAGTGAGCCGGGGGGGGCCGGAGAGACCCAGTACTTC	CAISEPGGAGETQYF
NA	NA	TRBJ1-1	TRBV5-4	13	TGTGCCAGCAGCTTGGCCGGATGGGATGAAGCTTTCTTT	CASSLAGWDEAFF
once	TRBD2	TRBJ2-7	TRBV23-1	14	TGCGCCAGCAGCGGACTAGCTACCTCCTACGAGCAGTACTTC	CASSGLATSYEQYF
NA	NA	TRBJ2-2	TRBV19	15	TGTGCCAGTAGTATGGTGACTAGGGGCACCGGGGAGCTGTTTTTT	CASSMVTRGTGELFF
NA	NA	TRBJ2-7	TRBV4-3	15	TGCGCCAGCAGCCAAGTTTGGCCCCAGTTTCTCGAGCAGTACTTC	CASSQVWPQFLEQYF
NA	NA	TRBJ2-7	TRBV5-5	14	TGTGCCAGCAGCTTGGTTTTGGCTCAAAACAGGGAATACTTC	CASSLVLAQNREYF
NA	NA	TRBJ1-1	TRBV19	15	TGTGCCAGTAGATCAGGGTTCCCTTTAAACACTGAAGCTTTCTTT	CASRSGFPLNTEAFF
NA	NA	TRBJ1-2	TRBV12-2	13	TGTGCAAGTCGCTCCCTACGACAGGGTGGCTACACCTTC	CASRSLRQGGYTF
NA	NA	TRBJ2-6	TRBV11-2	15	TGTGCCAGCAGCGGAGGGGTAACTGGGGCCAACGTCCTGACTTTC	CASSGGVTGANVLTF
once	NA	TRBJ2-5	TRBV5-1	13	TGCGCCAGCAGCCTCCCGGGAGAAGAGACCCAGTACTTC	CASSLPGEETQYF
NA	TRBD1	TRBJ2-5	TRBV19	15	TGTGCCAGTAGCCGGACAGGGCATCTCCAAGAGACCCAGTACTTC	CASSRTGHLQETQYF
NA	NA	TRBJ1-2	TRBV19	15	TGTGCCAGTAGTCGAGCAGCGGGGCCTAACTATGGCTACACCTTC	CASSRAAGPNYGYTF
NA	TRBD1	TRBJ2-7	TRBV5-6	13	TGTGCCAGCAGGGGACAGGGCATTTACGAGCAGTACTTC	CASRGQGIYEQYF
NA	NA	TRBJ1-1	TRBV18	14	TGTGCCAGCTCAGTTGACCCCAGTGGGACTGAAGCTTTCTTT	CASSVDPSGTEAFF
NA	NA	TRBJ2-1	TRBV27	14	TGTGCCAGCAGTAACGCGGGACTTGGAGGTGAGCAGTTCTTC	CASSNAGLGGEQFF
NA	NA	TRBJ1-3	TRBV14	12	TGTGCCAGCAGCCAACCCGGAAACACCATATATTTT	CASSQPGNTIYF
NA	NA	TRBJ2-2	TRBV7-2	18	TGTGCCAGCAGCTTAGGAGGGAGTTACAGGGCGCTGGCCGGGGAGCTGTTTTTT	CASSLGGSYRALAGELFF